This is a list of T cell receptor beta chains from one sample in a study of blood T cell repertoires in COVID-19. Only in-frame clones appear in the TCRdb table, and some are missing; sequencing was by immunoSEQ multiplex PCR. The sample comprises 150,000 to 200,000 clones, around 80% of which are singletons, and 9.5% to 12% rests with the top ten. Material: peripheral blood. These receptors were collected from a man aged 60-69 years with active or convalescent COVID-19. Each CDR3 is given with its conserved first and last residue.

v_call	cdr3_aa
TRBV27	CASSWRDRATDTQYF
TRBV19	CASRADRGSFEAFF
TRBV3-1/TRBV3-2	CASRMGRRTAKFHTDTQYF
TRBV7-2	CASSPGQRTSPLHF
TRBV5-1	CASSLEGTGDTGELFF
TRBV28	CASSLVAGYPDTQYF
TRBV15	CATSRDQSYEQYF
TRBV7-2	CASSLTSGVTGELFF
TRBV7-9	CASSLRQDLSAGELFF
TRBV6-6	CASSRLTGTNTGELFF
TRBV2	CASRDSSGANVLTF
TRBV5-4	CASSFVQGAGTQYF
TRBV5-1	CASSLQTGGTYEQYF
TRBV6-5	CASTGTSGIYEQYF
TRBV28	CASEGVPPTNEKLFF
TRBV5-1	CASSTTSQGGETQYF
TRBV3-1/TRBV3-2	CASRPTGLNEKLFF
TRBV3-1/TRBV3-2	CASSQARDNEKLFF
TRBV5-1	CASSLWGELRVDEQFF
TRBV6-5	CASSYAPGKAEQFF
TRBV5-1	CASSLDTTNYGYTF
TRBV5-8	CASSPPQVTGGMYNEQFF
TRBV9	CASSAGTSGIRGRDYEQYF
TRBV10-1	CASSESALGQGVKNIQYF
TRBV5-8	CASSSGTSGTDTQYF
TRBV5-4	CASSYRDRGDTQYF
TRBV2	CASTLDRAATNEKLFF
TRBV19	CASSARTGDFSGANVLTF
TRBV29-1	CSVRLAGVVAEQFF
TRBV7-9	CASSSSFLNSYEQYF
TRBV2	CASTSYPEGGNTIYF
TRBV9	CASSVTSSYNEQFF
TRBV7-2	CASSSSTSGIYEQYF